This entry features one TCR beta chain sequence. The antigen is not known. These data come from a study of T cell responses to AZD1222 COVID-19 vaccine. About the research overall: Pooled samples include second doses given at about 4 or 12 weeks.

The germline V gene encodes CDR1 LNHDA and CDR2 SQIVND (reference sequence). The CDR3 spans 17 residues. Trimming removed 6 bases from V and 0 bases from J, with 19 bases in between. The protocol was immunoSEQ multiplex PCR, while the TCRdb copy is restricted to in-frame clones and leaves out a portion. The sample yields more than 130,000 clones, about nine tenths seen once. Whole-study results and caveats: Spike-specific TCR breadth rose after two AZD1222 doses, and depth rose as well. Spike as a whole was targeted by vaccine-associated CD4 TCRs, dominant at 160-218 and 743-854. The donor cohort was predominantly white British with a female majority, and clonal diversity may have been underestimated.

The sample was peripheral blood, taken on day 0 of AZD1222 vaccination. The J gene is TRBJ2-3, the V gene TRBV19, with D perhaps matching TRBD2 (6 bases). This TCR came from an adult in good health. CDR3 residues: CASRWGWEVPSTDTQYF. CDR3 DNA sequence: TGTGCCAGTAGATGGGGGTGGGAGGTTCCTAGCACAGATACGCAGTATTTT.